The clone carrying this T cell receptor (beta chain) was observed a single time. Its antigen is as yet unknown. These data belong to a study of shared clonotypes between healthy human individuals. Looking at the study overall: Researchers assigned three CD4 naive, three CD4 memory, two CD8 naive and one CD8 memory plate to each donor.

Study-wide findings and caveats: Incompleteness in sorted-subset sequencing, despite large depth, was shown by rarefaction.

Method: immunoSEQ multiplex PCR; TCRdb's copy keeps in-frame clones and lacks some. The top ten hold 0.37% of the sample, which has about 2.5 million clones, 85% to 95% seen once. CDR3 length: 14 residues. Trimming cost V 7 bases and J 5 bases; bases outside gene matches: 8. CDR1 and CDR2 from the germline V gene are SQVTM and ANQGSEA. The sequenced sample consisted of naive CD4+ T cells from PBMCs. The subset here: CD45RA+ positively selected. V gene TRBV29-1 combines with J gene TRBJ2-5; 12 bases line up with TRBD2. The source of this sequence is a man younger than 35 in good health. Some clones in this sample may be carry-over from other donors' samples. CDR3 in amino acids: CSGRLAGARETQYF. CDR3 nucleotides: TGCAGCGGTAGACTAGCGGGAGCGAGGGAGACCCAGTACTTC.